Sequencing of this T cell receptor beta chain was carried out in a study of a mutant IDH1 vaccine in newly diagnosed glioma. The time point was: baseline, week 1 (first vaccination visit). Treatment described: pre-vaccination baseline after standard-of-care therapy. Sequencing used immunoSEQ multiplex PCR; TCRdb keeps in-frame clones, though not all of them. This sample has 50,000 or so clones, with 86% found just once. CDR3 length: 16 residues. V lost 5 bases to trimming and J lost 4 bases, with 18 bases between them. Germline V gives CDR1 SGHTA, CDR2 FQGNSA. The chain is built from TRBV7-2 and TRBJ1-5, with D possibly TRBD1 on 6 matching bases. This TCR derives from a man aged 35-49 years with glioma. This material consisted of PBMCs, taken from a glioma patient treated with radiotherapy, temozolomide or both. The chain's CDR3 is CASSQRAGAGNQPQHF. CDR3 DNA: TGTGCCAGCAGCCAAAGGGCAGGGGCGGGAAATCAGCCCCAGCATTTT.